This entry concerns a single T cell receptor beta chain. This clone was recorded only once. There is no known antigen for this receptor. Base quality data are lacking; no much larger clone is found one base away. Using the deep immunoSEQ assay, TCR CDR3 regions were amplified from genomic DNA by multiplex PCR. Extracted genomic DNA from each cell subset was spread evenly across all wells of several immunoSEQ 96-well plates, with each plate serving as a replicate. For sorted subsets, each replicate PCR was loaded with about 200 ng genomic DNA, equivalent to approximately 33,000 T cell genomes. Purified libraries were measured with a Qubit 3.0 fluorometer, size-checked on a Bioanalyzer 2100, and measured again with the KAPA Library Quantification kit. Every immunoSEQ 96-well plate was sequenced on a separate single-read 150-cycle Illumina NextSeq 550 flow cell. Per the source publication's procedure: Because the immunoSEQ output held only junctional sequences and lacked quality scores, the filtering could not match the filtering applied to full-length reads. Sequences were annotated with PyIR, a Python wrapper for IgBLAST v1.9, and V/J genes and CDR3 were assigned using IMGT germline references. Reads were removed for weak V/J assignments (E-value above 1e-6), missing CDR3, stop codons, out-of-frame junctions, or ambiguous translated residues. V3J clonotypes were defined as sequences sharing the same inferred V gene, J gene, and CDR3 amino acid sequence. Percentage overlap between repertoires was calculated by dividing the number of shared unique clonotypes by the size of the smaller repertoire. Three approaches were used to assess repertoire richness: RTK rarefaction, the Chao1 estimator, and Recon v2.1 estimates of unobserved clonotypes. Generation probabilities for all TCRbeta clonotypes obtained by the gDNA method from a few donors were computed using OLGA. Held by TCRdb, this immuneACCESS table contains in-frame sequences only and omits some clones. Under half of the omission traces to an unresolved V gene where checked; the cause of the rest is unknown. The V and J calls and the clone size are those of that table, but D and trimming were determined from the DNA. A total of about 2.5 million clones appear in this sample, 85% to 95% of them only once. Approximately 0.41% of the sample rests with the top ten.

This sample was included in a study of shared clonotypes between healthy human individuals (dated by TCRdb to 2019 to 2021). Context from the whole study: A few men and a couple of women, aged 18 to 49 years, made up the cohort. For each donor, CD4 naive and CD4 memory were each run on three plates, CD8 naive on two plates, and CD8 memory on one plate. Blood TCR repertoires of roughly five healthy adults were deeply sequenced to estimate repertoire size and the extent of clonotype sharing between individuals. To increase sequencing depth and limit assay-specific biases, TCR repertoire library preparation and sequencing were carried out by different laboratories using diverse techniques. Each donor's leukapheresis produced roughly between roughly 0.85 and 9.5 billion PBMCs.

The donors were healthy, HIV-negative adults who had no recently reported acute infections or vaccinations. Only Caucasian adults living in Nashville, Tennessee, USA were represented among the donors. CD4+ T cells were enriched by magnetic negative selection, after which naive cells were positively selected on CD45RA and the negative fraction was taken as the memory subset. Blood was collected by leukapheresis, and PBMCs were isolated by Ficoll-Histopaque density gradient centrifugation and then cryopreserved in liquid nitrogen vapor phase. Analytical flow cytometry was used to check the purity and quantity of every magnetically sorted T cell population. From each sorted fraction, genomic DNA was isolated and quantified by UV absorbance on a Nanodrop 2000c. The trim is 4 bases for V and 3 bases for J, with a gap of 10 bases between the germline ends. The CDR3 goes from the cysteine to the phenylalanine over 13 residues. Just the 39-base CDR3 DNA is kept, in frame starting at base 1. The germline V gene (reference sequence) provides CDR1 SGHKS and CDR2 YYEKEE.

The paper as a whole reports these results and caveats: Based on pairwise subsampling, the degree of clonotype sharing among donors was expected to be affected by sequencing depth. Across several donors, roughly 5.1% of naive CD4, approximately 4% of naive CD8, around 2.1% of memory CD4, and approximately 0.4% of memory CD8 clonotypes were shared. Higher generation probabilities were observed for clonotypes shared by all four sorted-subset donors than for non-shared clonotypes. The genetic and exposure-history diversity represented was limited by the small number of donors. Only blood was sampled, and tissue TCR repertoires likely differ from those in blood. Even with the large sequencing depth, rarefaction of the sorted-subset datasets indicated that sequencing was incomplete. Naive subsets generally had larger estimated clonotype richness than memory subsets did.

The sequence derives from a man aged 18 to 35 in good health. Some clones in this sample may be carry-over from other donors' samples. The V gene is TRBV5-5 and the J gene is TRBJ1-1; the D gene is possibly TRBD1, with 6 bases matching. The sequenced material came from naive CD4+ T cells from PBMCs. The cell subset or site label, read with the paper, signifies: CD45RA+ positively selected. The CDR3 reads as follows: CASSVTGHTEAFF. The nucleotide sequence is TGTGCCAGCAGCGTGACAGGACACACTGAAGCTTTCTTT.